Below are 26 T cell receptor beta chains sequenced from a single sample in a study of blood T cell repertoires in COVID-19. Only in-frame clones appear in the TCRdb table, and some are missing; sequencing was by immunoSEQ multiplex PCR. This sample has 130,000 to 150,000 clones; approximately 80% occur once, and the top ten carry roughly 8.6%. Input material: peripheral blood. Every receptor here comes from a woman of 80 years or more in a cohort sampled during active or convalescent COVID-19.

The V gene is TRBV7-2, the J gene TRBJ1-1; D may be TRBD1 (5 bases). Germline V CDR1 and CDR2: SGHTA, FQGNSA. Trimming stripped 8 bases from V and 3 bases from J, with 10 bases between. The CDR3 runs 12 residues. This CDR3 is CASRGEDTEAFF. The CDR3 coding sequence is TGTGCCAGCCGGGGGGAGGACACTGAAGCTTTCTTT.

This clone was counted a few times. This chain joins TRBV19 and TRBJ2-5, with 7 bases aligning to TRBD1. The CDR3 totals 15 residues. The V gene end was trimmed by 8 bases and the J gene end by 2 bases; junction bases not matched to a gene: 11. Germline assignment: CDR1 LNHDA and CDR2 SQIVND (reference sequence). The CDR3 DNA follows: TGTGCCAGTCGTCTGAGGACAGGATTACAAGAGACCCAGTACTTC. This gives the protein CASRLRTGLQETQYF.

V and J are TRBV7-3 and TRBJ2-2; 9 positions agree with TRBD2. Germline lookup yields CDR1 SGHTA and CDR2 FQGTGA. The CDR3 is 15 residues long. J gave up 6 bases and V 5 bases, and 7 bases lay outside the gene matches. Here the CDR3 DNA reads TGTGCCAGCAGCCCCAACGCGGGAGGGGCCGGGGAGCTGTTTTTT. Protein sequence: CASSPNAGGAGELFF.

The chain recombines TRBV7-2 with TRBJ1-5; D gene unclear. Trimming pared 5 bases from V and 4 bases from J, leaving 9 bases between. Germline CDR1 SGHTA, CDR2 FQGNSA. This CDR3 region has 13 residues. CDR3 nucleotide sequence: TGTGCCAGCAGCACAGATCTAAATCAGCCCCAGCATTTT. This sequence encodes CASSTDLNQPQHF.

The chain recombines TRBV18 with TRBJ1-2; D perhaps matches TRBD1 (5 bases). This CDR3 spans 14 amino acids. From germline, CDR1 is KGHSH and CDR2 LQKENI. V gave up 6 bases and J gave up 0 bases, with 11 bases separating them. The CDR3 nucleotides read TGTGCCAGCTCCCCCCAGGGCGCTAACTATGGCTACACCTTC. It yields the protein CASSPQGANYGYTF.

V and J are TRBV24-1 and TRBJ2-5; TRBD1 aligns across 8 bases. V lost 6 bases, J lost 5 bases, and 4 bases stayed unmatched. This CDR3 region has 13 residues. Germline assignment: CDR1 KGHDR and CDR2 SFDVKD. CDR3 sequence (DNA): TGTGCCACCAGTACGGACAGGGAGGAGACCCAGTACTTC. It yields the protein CATSTDREETQYF.

This CDR3 is CASSLAGREGGYTF. The CDR3 nucleotides are TGCGCCAGCAGCTTGGCGGGCAGGGAGGGCGGCTACACCTTC. V and J are TRBV5-1 and TRBJ1-2; possibly TRBD1 for D (5 bases). Germline lookup yields CDR1 SGHRS and CDR2 YFSETQ. This CDR3 has 14 amino acids. Trimming left V 0 bases short and J 8 bases short, with 14 bases between.

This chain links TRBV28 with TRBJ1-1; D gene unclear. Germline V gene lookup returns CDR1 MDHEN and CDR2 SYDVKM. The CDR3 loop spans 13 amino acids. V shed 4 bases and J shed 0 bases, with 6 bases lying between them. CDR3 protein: CASSSLMNTEAFF. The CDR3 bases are TGTGCCAGCAGTTCCCTAATGAACACTGAAGCTTTCTTT.

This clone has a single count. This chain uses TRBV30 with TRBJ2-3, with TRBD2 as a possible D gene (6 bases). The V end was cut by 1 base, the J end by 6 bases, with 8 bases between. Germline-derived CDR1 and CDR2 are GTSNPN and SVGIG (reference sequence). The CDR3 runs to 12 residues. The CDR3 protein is CAWSGGRDTQYF. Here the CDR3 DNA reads TGTGCCTGGAGTGGTGGGAGGGATACGCAGTATTTT.

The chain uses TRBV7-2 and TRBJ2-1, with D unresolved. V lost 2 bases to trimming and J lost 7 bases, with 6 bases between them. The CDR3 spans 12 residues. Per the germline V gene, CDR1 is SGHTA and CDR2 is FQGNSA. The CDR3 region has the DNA TGTGCCAGCAGCTTAATCGGGAATGAGCAGTTCTTC. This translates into CASSLIGNEQFF.

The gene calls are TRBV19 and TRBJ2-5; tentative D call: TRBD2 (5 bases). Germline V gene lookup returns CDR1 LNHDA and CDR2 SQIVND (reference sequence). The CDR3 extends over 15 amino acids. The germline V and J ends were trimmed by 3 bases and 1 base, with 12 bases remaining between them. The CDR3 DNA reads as TGTGCCAGTAGTATGCTACCGGGGAGCCAAGAGACCCAGTACTTC. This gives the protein CASSMLPGSQETQYF. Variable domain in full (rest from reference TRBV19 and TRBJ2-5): DGGITQSPKYLFRKEGQNVTLSCEQNLNHDAMYWYRQDPGQGLRLIYYSQIVNDFQKGDIAEGYSVSREKKESFPLTVTSAQKNPTAFYLCASSMLPGSQETQYFGPGTRLLVL.

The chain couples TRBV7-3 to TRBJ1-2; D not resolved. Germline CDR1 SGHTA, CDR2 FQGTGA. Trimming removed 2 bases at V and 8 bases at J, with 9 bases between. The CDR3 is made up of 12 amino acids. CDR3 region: CASSLGEGGYTF. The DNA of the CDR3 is TGTGCCAGCAGCTTAGGAGAAGGCGGCTACACCTTC.

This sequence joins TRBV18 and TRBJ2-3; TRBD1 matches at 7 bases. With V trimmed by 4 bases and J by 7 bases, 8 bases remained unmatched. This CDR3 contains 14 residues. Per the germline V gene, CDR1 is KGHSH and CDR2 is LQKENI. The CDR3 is CASSLGGRQNTQYF. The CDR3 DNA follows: TGTGCCAGCTCACTAGGGGGCCGGCAGAATACGCAGTATTTT.

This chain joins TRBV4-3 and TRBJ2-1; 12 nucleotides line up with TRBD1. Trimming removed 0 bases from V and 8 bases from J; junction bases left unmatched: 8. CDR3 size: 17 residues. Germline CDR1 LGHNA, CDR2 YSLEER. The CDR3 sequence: CASSQESTRDRGHEQFF. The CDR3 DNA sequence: TGCGCCAGCAGCCAAGAAAGTACCCGGGACAGGGGGCATGAGCAGTTCTTC.

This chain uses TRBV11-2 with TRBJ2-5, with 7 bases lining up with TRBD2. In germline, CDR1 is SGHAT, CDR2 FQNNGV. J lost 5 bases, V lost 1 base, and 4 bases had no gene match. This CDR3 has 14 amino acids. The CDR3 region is CASSLVRGGETQYF. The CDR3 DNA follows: TGTGCCAGCAGCTTAGTTCGGGGAGGGGAGACCCAGTACTTC.

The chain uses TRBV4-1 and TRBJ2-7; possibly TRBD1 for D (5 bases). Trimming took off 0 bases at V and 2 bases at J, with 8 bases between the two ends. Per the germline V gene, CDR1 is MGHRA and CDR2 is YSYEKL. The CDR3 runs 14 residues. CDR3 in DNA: TGCGCCAGCAGCCAAGATCAGGGCCCCTACGAGCAGTACTTC. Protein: CASSQDQGPYEQYF.

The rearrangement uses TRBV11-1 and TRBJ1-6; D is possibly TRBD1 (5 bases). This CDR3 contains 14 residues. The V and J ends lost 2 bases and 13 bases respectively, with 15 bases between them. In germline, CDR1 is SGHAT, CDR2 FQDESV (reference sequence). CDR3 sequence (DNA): TGTGCCAGCAGCTTACAGGGAAATCAGTTCCCCCTCCACTTT. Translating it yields CASSLQGNQFPLHF.

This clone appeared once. The CDR3 is CAWEQGGETQYF. The DNA of the CDR3 is TGTGCCTGGGAACAGGGTGGGGAGACCCAGTACTTC. V and J are TRBV30 and TRBJ2-5, with D possibly TRBD1 on 6 matching bases. CDR3 size: 12 residues. Looked up from germline, CDR1 is GTSNPN and CDR2 is SVGIG (reference sequence). Trimming took off 5 bases at V and 5 bases at J, with 12 bases between the two ends. Full variable domain (outside the CDR3, taken from reference TRBV30 and TRBJ2-5): SQTIHQWPATLVQPVGSPLSLECTVEGTSNPNLYWYRQAAGRGLQLLFYSVGIGQISSEVPQNLSASRPQDRQFILSSKKLLLSDSGFYLCAWEQGGETQYFGPGTRLLVL.

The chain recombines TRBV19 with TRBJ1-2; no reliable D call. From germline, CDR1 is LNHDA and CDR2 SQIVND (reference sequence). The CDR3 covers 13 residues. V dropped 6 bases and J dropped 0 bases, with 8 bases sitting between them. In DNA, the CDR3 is TGTGCCAGTAGCCCCATAGCTAACTATGGCTACACCTTC. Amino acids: CASSPIANYGYTF.

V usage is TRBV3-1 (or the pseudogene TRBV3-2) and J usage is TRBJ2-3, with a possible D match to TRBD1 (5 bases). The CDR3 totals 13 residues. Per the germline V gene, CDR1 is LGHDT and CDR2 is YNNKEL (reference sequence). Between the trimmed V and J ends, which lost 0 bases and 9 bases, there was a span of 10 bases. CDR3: CASSQDVPGTQYF. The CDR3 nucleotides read TGTGCCAGCAGCCAAGACGTGCCAGGGACGCAGTATTTT.

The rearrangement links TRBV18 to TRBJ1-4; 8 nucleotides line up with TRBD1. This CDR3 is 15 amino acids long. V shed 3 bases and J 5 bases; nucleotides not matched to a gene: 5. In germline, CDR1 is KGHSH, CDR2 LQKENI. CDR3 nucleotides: TGTGCCAGCTCACCCGGACAGGGAAAAAATGAAAAACTGTTTTTT. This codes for CASSPGQGKNEKLFF. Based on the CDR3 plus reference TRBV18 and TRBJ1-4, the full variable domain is NAGVMQNPRHLVRRRGQEARLRCSPMKGHSHVYWYRQLPEEGLKFMVYLQKENIIDESGMPKERFSAEFPKEGPSILRIQQVVRGDSAAYFCASSPGQGKNEKLFFGSGTQLSVL.

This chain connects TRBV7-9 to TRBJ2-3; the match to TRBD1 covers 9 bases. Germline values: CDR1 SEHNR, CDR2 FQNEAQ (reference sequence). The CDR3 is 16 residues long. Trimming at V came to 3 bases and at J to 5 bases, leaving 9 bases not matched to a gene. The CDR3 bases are TGTGCCAGCAGCTTTTACGGGACAGGGTTAGTAGATACGCAGTATTTT. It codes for CASSFYGTGLVDTQYF.

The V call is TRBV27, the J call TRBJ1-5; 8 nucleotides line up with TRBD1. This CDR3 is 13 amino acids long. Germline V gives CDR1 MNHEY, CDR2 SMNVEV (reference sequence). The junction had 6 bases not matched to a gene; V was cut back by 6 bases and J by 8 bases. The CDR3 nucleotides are TGTGCCAGCAGACCTGAGGACAGGGAGCCCCAGCATTTT. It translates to CASRPEDREPQHF.

As DNA, the CDR3 is TGTGCCAGCAGTCTGGGACAGGGATCCAAAAACATTCAGTACTTC. Its translation is CASSLGQGSKNIQYF. The rearrangement links TRBV6-2 or TRBV6-3 to TRBJ2-4; TRBD1 matches at 9 bases. The CDR3 runs to 15 residues. CDR1 MNHEY and CDR2 SVGEGT come from the germline V gene. V lost 5 bases to trimming and J lost 2 bases; unmatched junction nucleotides: 4.

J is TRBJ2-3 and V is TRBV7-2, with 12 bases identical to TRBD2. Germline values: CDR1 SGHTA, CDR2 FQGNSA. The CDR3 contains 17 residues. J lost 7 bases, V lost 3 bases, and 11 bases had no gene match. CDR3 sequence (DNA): TGTGCCAGCAGCTTGGGTCTAGCGGGGGGGCCCGGGTATACGCAGTATTTT. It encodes CASSLGLAGGPGYTQYF.

The CDR3 nucleotides are TGTGCCAGCAGTTTTGGACAGGGGGTACATTTT. As protein: CASSFGQGVHF. The chain carries TRBV6-6 and TRBJ1-5; TRBD1 matches at 10 bases. The V segment lost 4 bases and the J segment 16 bases; nucleotides outside the gene matches: 4. Germline V CDR1 and CDR2: MNHNY, SVGAGI (reference sequence). This CDR3 is built from 11 residues.